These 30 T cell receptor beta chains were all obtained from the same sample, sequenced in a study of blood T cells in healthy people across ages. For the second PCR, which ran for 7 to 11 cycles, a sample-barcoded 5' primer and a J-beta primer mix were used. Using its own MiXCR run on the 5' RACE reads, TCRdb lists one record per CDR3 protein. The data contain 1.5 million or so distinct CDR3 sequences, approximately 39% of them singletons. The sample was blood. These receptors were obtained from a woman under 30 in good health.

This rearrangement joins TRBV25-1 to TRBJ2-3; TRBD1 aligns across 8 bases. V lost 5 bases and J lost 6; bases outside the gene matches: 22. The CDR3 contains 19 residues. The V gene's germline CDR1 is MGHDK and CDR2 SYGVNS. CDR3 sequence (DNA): TGTGCCAGCAGTTGGGAGTTGAAGGGGGCAGGGGGCGAGGCGGATACGCAGTATTTT. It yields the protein CASSWELKGAGGEADTQYF.

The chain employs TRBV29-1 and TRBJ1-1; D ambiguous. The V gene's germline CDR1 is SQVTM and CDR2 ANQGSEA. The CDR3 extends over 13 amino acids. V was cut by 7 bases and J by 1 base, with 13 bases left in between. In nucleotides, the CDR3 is TGCAGCGCATGGGAGCGGTCGAACACTGAAGCTTTCTTT. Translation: CSAWERSNTEAFF.

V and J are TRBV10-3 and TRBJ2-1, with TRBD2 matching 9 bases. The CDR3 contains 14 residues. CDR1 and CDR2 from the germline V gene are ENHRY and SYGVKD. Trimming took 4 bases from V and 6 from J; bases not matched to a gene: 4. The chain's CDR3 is CAISVREGSNEQFF. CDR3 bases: TGTGCCATCAGTGTGCGGGAGGGCTCCAATGAGCAGTTCTTC.

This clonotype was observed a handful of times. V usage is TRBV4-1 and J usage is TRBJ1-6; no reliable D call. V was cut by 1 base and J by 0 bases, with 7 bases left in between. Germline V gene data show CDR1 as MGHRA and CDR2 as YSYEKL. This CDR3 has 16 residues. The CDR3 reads CASSQGQNSYNSPLHF. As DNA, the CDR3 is TGCGCCAGCAGCCAAGGTCAAAACTCCTATAATTCACCCCTCCACTTT.

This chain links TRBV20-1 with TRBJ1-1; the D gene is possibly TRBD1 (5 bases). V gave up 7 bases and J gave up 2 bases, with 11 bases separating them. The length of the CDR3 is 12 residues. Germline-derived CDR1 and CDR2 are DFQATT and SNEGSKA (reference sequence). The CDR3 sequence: CSVAGPNTEAFF. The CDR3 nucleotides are TGCAGTGTCGCGGGGCCAAACACTGAAGCTTTCTTT.

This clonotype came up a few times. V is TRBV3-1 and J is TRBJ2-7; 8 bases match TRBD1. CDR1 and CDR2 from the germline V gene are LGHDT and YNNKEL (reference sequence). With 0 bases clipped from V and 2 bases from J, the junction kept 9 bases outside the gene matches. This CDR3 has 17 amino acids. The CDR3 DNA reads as TGTGCCAGCAGCCAAGATCGGGCCCGGGACAGGACCTACGAGCAGTACTTC. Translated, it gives CASSQDRARDRTYEQYF.

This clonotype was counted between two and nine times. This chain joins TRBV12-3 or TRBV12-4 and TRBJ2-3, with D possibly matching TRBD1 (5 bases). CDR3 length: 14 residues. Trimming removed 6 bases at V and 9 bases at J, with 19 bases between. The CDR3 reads CASSLPLTGSTQYF. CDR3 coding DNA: TGTGCCAGCAGCCTCCCCCTCACAGGCTCCACGCAGTATTTT.

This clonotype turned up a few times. CDR3 DNA sequence: TGCAGTGCTGGGACAGGGGCTTATGGCTACACCTTC. As protein: CSAGTGAYGYTF. V usage is TRBV20-1 and J usage is TRBJ1-2, with 10 nucleotides matching TRBD1. The germline V gene has CDR1 DFQATT and CDR2 SNEGSKA (reference sequence). The CDR3 spans 12 residues. Trimming at V came to 5 bases and at J to 5 bases, leaving 2 bases not matched to a gene.

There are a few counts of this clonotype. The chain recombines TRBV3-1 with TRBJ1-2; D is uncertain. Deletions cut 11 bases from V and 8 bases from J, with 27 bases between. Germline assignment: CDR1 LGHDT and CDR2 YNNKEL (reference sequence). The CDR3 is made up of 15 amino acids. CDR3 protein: CASTNTPEAPEGYTF. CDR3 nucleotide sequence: TGTGCCTCCACCAATACCCCAGAAGCCCCGGAGGGCTACACCTTC.

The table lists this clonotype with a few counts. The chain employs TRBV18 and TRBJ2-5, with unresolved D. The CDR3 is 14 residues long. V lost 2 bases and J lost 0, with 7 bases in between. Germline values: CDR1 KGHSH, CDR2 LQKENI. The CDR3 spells CASSPTEDQETQYF. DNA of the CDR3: TGTGCCAGCTCACCAACGGAAGACCAAGAGACCCAGTACTTC.

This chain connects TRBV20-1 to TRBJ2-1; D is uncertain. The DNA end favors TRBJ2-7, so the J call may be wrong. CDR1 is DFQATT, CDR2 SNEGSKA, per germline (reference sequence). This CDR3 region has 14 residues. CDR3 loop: CSARAGTPYNEQYF. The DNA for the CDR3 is TGCAGTGCTAGGGCCGGAACCCCCTACAATGAGCAGTACTTC.

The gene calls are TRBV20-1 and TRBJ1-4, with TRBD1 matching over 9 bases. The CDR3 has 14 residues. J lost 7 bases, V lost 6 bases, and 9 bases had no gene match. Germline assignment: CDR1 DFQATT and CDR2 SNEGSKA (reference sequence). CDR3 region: CSAPPGQGPEKLFF. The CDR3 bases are TGCAGTGCCCCCCCGGGACAGGGTCCTGAAAAACTGTTTTTT.

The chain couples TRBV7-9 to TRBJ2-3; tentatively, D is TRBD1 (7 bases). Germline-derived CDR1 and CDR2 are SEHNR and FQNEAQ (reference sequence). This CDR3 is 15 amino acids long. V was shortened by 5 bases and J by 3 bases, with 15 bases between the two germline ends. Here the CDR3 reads CASSAGQPGTDTQYF. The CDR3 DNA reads TGTGCCAGCAGCGCGGGACAGCCCGGGACAGATACGCAGTATTTT.

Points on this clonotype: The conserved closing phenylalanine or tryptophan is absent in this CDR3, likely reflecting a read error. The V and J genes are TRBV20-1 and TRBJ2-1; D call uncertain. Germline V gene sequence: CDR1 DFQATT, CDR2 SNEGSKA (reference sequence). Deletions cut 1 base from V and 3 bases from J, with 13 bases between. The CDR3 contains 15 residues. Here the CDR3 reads CSARVSRYNYNEQFL. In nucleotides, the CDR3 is TGCAGTGCTAGAGTTAGCAGATACAACTACAATGAGCAGTTCTTA.

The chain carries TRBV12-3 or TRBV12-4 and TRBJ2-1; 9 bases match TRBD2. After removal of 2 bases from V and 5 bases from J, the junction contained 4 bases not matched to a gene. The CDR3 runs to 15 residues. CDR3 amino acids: CASSLSSSGDNEQFF. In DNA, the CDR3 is TGTGCCAGCAGTTTAAGCTCTAGCGGGGACAATGAGCAGTTCTTC.

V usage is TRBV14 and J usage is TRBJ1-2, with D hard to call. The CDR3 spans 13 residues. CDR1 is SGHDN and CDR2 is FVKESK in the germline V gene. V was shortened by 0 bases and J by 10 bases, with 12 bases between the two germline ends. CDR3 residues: CASSQDGLGSYTF. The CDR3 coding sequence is TGTGCCAGCAGCCAAGACGGGTTGGGATCCTACACCTTC.

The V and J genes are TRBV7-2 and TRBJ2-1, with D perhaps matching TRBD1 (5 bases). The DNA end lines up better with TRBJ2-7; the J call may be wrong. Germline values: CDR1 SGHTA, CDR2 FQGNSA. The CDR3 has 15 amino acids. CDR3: CASSSRVSSYNEQYF. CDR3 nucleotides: TGTGCCAGCAGCTCCAGGGTGAGCTCCTACAATGAGCAGTACTTC.

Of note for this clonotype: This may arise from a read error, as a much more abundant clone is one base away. The CDR3 is CASSDELAGLTDTKYF. The CDR3 DNA sequence: TGCGCCAGCAGCGATGAACTAGCGGGATTAACAGATACGAAGTATTTT. V gene TRBV4-3 combines with J gene TRBJ2-3; TRBD2 agrees at 10 bases. This CDR3 comprises 16 residues. The germline V gene encodes CDR1 LGHNA and CDR2 YSLEER.

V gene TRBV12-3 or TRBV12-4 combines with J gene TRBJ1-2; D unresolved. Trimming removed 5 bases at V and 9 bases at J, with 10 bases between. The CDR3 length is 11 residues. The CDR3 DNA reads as TGTGCCAGCAGTCCCGATTTCCGCTACACCTTC. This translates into CASSPDFRYTF.

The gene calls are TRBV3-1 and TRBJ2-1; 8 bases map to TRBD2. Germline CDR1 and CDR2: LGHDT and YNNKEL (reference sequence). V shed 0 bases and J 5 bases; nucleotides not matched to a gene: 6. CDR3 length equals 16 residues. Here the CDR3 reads CASSQEWRLANNEQFF. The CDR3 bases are TGTGCCAGCAGCCAAGAATGGAGACTAGCGAACAATGAGCAGTTCTTC.

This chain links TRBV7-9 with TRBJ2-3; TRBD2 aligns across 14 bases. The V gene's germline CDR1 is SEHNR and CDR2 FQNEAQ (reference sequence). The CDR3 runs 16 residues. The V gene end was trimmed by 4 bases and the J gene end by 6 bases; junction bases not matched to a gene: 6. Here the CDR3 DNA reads TGTGCCAGCAGCTCCCTGACTAGCGGGGGGGCCGATACGCAGTATTTT. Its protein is CASSSLTSGGADTQYF.

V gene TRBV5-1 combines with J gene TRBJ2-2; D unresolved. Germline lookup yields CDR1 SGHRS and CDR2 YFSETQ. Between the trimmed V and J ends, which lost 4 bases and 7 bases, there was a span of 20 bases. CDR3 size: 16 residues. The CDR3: CASSLGYQEMGGELFF. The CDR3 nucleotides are TGCGCCAGCAGCCTCGGATATCAGGAGATGGGCGGGGAGCTGTTTTTT.

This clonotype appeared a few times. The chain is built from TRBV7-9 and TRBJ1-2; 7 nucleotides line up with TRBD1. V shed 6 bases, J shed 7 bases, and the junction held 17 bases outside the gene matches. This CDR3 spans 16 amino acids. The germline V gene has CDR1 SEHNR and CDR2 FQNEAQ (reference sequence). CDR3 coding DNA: TGTGCCAGCAGAGTGGTCCTTCGACAGGGAGGGTTTGGCTACACCTTC. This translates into CASRVVLRQGGFGYTF.

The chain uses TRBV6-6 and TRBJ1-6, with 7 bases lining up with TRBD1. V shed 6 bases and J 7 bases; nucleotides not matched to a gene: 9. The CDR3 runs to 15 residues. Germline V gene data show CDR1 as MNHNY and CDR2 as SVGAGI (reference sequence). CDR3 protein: CASRRTGLVNSPLHF. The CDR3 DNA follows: TGTGCCAGCAGACGGACAGGTTTGGTCAATTCACCCCTCCACTTT.

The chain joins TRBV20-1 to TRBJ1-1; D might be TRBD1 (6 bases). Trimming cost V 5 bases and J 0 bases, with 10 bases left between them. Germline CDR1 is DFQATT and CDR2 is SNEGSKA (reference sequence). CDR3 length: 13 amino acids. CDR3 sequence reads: CSAGDTMNTEAFF. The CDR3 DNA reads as TGCAGTGCTGGGGACACGATGAACACTGAAGCTTTCTTT.

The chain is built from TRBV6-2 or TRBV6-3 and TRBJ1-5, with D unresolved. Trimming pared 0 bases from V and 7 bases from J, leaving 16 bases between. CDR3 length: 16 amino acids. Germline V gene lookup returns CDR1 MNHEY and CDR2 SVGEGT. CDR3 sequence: CASSYSRNQPWQPQHF. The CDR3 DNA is TGTGCCAGCAGTTACTCGAGGAACCAACCGTGGCAGCCCCAGCATTTT.

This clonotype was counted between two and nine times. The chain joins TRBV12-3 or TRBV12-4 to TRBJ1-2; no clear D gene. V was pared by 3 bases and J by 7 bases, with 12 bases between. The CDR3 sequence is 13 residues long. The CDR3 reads CASSFPSKGGYTF. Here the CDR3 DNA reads TGTGCCAGCAGTTTTCCCTCCAAGGGTGGCTACACCTTC.

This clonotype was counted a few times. The CDR3 region has the DNA TGTGCCAGCAGTTTGGGAGGGAAAGGGTACGAGCAGTACTTC. The encoded protein is CASSLGGKGYEQYF. The V and J genes are TRBV27 and TRBJ2-7; TRBD2 matches at 7 bases. Germline V gene sequence: CDR1 MNHEY, CDR2 SMNVEV (reference sequence). CDR3 length: 14 amino acids. V lost 3 bases and J lost 4; bases outside the gene matches: 6.

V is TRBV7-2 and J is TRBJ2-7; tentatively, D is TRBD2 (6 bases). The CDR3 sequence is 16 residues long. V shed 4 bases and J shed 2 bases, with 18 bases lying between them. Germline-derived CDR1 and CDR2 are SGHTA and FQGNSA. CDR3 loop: CASSWGVGGSTYEQYF. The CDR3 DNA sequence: TGTGCCAGCAGCTGGGGTGTGGGAGGATCTACCTACGAGCAGTACTTC.

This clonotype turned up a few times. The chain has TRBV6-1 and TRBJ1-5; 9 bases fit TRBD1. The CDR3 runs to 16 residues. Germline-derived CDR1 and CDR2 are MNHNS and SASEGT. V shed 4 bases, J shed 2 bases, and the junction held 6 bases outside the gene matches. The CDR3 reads CASSVLQGAGNQPQHF. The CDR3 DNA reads TGTGCCAGCAGTGTCCTACAGGGGGCGGGCAATCAGCCCCAGCATTTT.